This passage covers 10 T cell receptor beta chains from one sample sequenced in a study of blood T cell repertoires in COVID-19. Here immunoSEQ multiplex PCR was the method, and the copy in TCRdb shows in-frame clones only, minus some. The table shows more than 100,000 clones, with 79% occurring only once. The specimen was peripheral blood. The receptors stem from an elderly woman with acute or convalescent COVID-19.

The chain uses TRBV7-2 and TRBJ2-2; no definite D call. CDR1 SGHTA and CDR2 FQGNSA come from the germline V gene. V was cut by 0 bases and J by 4 bases, with 9 bases left in between. The CDR3 is 15 residues long. The CDR3 nucleotides read TGTGCCAGCAGCTTAGCTCCCGGTAGCACCGGGGAGCTGTTTTTT. Encoded protein: CASSLAPGSTGELFF.

The chain employs TRBV4-2 and TRBJ1-1, with 10 bases matching TRBD1. The CDR3 is 17 amino acids. Germline trimming cut 1 base from V and 1 base from J; bases unmatched to any gene: 6. Germline assignment: CDR1 LGHNA and CDR2 YNFKEQ. The CDR3 nucleotides read TGTGCCAGCAGCCAAGTTGGGGGACAGGGGAGGAACACTGAAGCTTTCTTT. Amino acid sequence: CASSQVGGQGRNTEAFF.

The V and J genes are TRBV6-5 and TRBJ1-6; no clear D gene. V was pared by 0 bases and J by 5 bases, with 8 bases between. Germline-derived CDR1 and CDR2 are MNHEY and SVGAGI. The CDR3 length is 15 residues. The CDR3 coding sequence is TGTGCCAGCAGTTACTCGAGACTTCATAATTCACCCCTCCACTTT. As protein: CASSYSRLHNSPLHF.

V is TRBV4-1 and J is TRBJ1-5; D is unclear. The V end lost 0 bases, the J end lost 13 bases, and 13 bases lay between the germline ends. The CDR3 has 13 amino acids. The germline gives CDR1 MGHRA, CDR2 YSYEKL. This CDR3 is CASSQDLLGGQHF. The CDR3 DNA follows: TGCGCCAGCAGCCAAGATCTGTTGGGAGGTCAGCATTTT.

The gene calls are TRBV29-1 and TRBJ2-5; TRBD2 agrees at 10 bases. This CDR3 has 13 amino acids. In germline, CDR1 is SQVTM, CDR2 ANQGSEA. V gave up 3 bases and J gave up 4 bases; unmatched junction bases: 2. The CDR3 DNA follows: TGCAGCGTTGACCTAGCGGGAGTAGAGACCCAGTACTTC. Translation: CSVDLAGVETQYF.

The chain uses TRBV28 and TRBJ1-5; unclear D gene. V gave up 2 bases and J gave up 4 bases, with 6 bases separating them. Germline V gene data show CDR1 as MDHEN and CDR2 as SYDVKM. This CDR3 spans 13 amino acids. CDR3 bases: TGTGCCAGCAGTTTACAAATGAATCAGCCCCAGCATTTT. Its protein is CASSLQMNQPQHF. Full variable domain (remainder filled in from reference TRBV28 and TRBJ1-5): DVKVTQSSRYLVKRTGEKVFLECVQDMDHENMFWYRQDPGLGLRLIYFSYDVKMKEKGDIPEGYSVSREKKERFSLILESASTNQTSMYLCASSLQMNQPQHFGDGTRLSIL.

This chain joins TRBV7-2 and TRBJ2-4; possible D gene TRBD1, 5 bases. The CDR3 extends over 14 amino acids. Trimming took 2 bases from V and 6 from J, leaving 11 bases between them. CDR1 and CDR2 from the germline V gene are SGHTA and FQGNSA. CDR3 nucleotides: TGTGCCAGCAGCTTACTACCAAGGGGAAACATTCAGTACTTC. Protein sequence: CASSLLPRGNIQYF.

The genes are TRBV27 and TRBJ2-5; 7 nucleotides align to TRBD2. CDR3 size: 14 residues. With V trimmed by 3 bases and J by 4 bases, 5 bases remained unmatched. CDR1 and CDR2 from the germline V gene are MNHEY and SMNVEV (reference sequence). The CDR3 protein is CASSFAGVPETQYF. In DNA form, the CDR3 reads TGTGCCAGCAGTTTTGCGGGAGTTCCAGAGACCCAGTACTTC.

The V and J genes are TRBV20-1 and TRBJ2-3; D is undetermined. V was shortened by 3 bases and J by 0 bases, with 19 bases between the two germline ends. Germline V gene sequence: CDR1 DFQATT, CDR2 SNEGSKA (reference sequence). The CDR3 totals 17 residues. Here the CDR3 reads CSASSRSLSGSTDTQYF. DNA for the CDR3: TGCAGTGCTAGTTCCCGAAGTTTATCAGGAAGCACAGATACGCAGTATTTT.

The chain combines TRBV5-1 with TRBJ2-2; D is perhaps TRBD1 (6 bases). In germline, CDR1 is SGHRS, CDR2 YFSETQ. V was clipped by 0 bases and J by 3 bases, with 15 bases between them. This CDR3 contains 17 residues. Written as DNA, the CDR3 is TGCGCCAGCAGCTTGGCCCCCCAGGGGCCACACACCGGGGAGCTGTTTTTT. Its protein product is CASSLAPQGPHTGELFF.